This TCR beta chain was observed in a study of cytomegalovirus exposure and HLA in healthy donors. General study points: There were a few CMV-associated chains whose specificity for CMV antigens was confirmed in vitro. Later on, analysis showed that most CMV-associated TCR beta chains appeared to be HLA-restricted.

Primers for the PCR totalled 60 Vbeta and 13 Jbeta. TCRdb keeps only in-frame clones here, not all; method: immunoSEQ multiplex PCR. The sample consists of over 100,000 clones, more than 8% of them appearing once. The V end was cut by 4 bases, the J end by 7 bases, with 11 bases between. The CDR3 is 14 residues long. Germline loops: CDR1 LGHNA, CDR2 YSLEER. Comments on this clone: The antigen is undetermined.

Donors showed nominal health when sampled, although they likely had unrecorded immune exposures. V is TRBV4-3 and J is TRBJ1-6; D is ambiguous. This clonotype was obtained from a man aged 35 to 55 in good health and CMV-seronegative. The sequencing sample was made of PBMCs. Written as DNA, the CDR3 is TGCGCCAGCAGCCGTAGTTTACTGAATTCACCCCTCCACTTT. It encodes CASSRSLLNSPLHF.